These T cell receptor beta chains were read from a single sample in a study of early T cells in non-severe SARS-CoV-2 infection. TCRdb used MiXCR to reprocess the 5' RACE reads, holding one entry per CDR3 protein. The table records about 26,000 distinct CDR3 sequences, 5.3% of them present only once. Sequencing input: whole blood. The receptors were gathered from an adult who was a healthcare worker with PCR-confirmed SARS-CoV-2 infection or an uninfected control (not recorded which). The CDR3 runs from the conserved cysteine through the conserved F or W. D genes are given only for firm matches. For some rows the clone size is stated as once, few or many, or as a class when expanded; others skip it.

V gene	D gene	clone size	J gene	CDR3 protein	CDR3 DNA
TRBV10-3	-	many	TRBJ2-7	CAISGSRGGGLMGAYEQYF	TGTGCCATCAGTGGGTCCCGCGGCGGAGGCCTGATGGGGGCCTACGAGCAGTACTTC
TRBV9	-	many	TRBJ1-6	CASSVPTAHSPLHF	TGTGCCAGCAGCGTTCCGACAGCTCATTCACCCCTCCACTTT
TRBV7-9	-	many	TRBJ1-5	CASSTSTDNQPQHF	TGTGCCAGCAGCACCTCGACAGACAATCAGCCCCAGCATTTT
TRBV21-1	-	-	TRBJ2-7	CASSLRTGEGRDEQYF	TGTGCCAGCAGCTTACGTACAGGGGAAGGAAGGGACGAGCAGTACTTC
TRBV20-1	-	many	TRBJ1-4	CSARRRPVLNEKLFF	TGCAGTGCTAGGCGGAGGCCCGTCCTTAATGAAAAACTGTTTTTT
TRBV15	-	many	TRBJ2-2	CATSSMEFANTGELFF	TGTGCCACCAGCAGTATGGAGTTCGCGAACACCGGGGAGCTGTTTTTT
TRBV27	TRBD2	few	TRBJ2-3	CASSILSSGRDTQYF	TGTGCCAGCAGTATCTTAAGCAGCGGGAGGGATACGCAGTATTTT
TRBV27	-	many	TRBJ1-1	CASRMGIEAFF	TGTGCCAGCAGGATGGGGATTGAAGCTTTCTTT
TRBV7-9	TRBD2	medium-sized	TRBJ2-4	CASGGGNIQYF	TGTGCCAGCGGCGGGGGAAACATTCAGTACTTC
TRBV30	-	many	TRBJ2-6	CAWSDGSKANVLTF	TGTGCCTGGAGTGACGGGAGTAAGGCCAACGTCCTGACTTTC
TRBV5-1	-	many	TRBJ2-1	CATSGAGNSYNEQFF	TGCGCCACCTCAGGGGCCGGGAACTCCTACAATGAGCAGTTCTTC
TRBV2	-	-	TRBJ1-2	CAGKDSAFNYGYTF	TGTGCCGGGAAGGACAGCGCGTTTAACTATGGCTACACCTTC
TRBV19	TRBD2	many	TRBJ2-2	CASSIGLAGGRTGELFF	TGTGCCAGTAGTATAGGCTTAGCGGGAGGACGGACCGGGGAGCTGTTTTTT
TRBV6-6	-	many	TRBJ2-7	CASSYSEEQYF	TGTGCCAGCAGTTACTCGGAGGAGCAGTACTTC
TRBV6-6	-	many	TRBJ1-5	CASSWDRHQPQHF	TGTGCCAGCAGTTGGGATAGGCATCAGCCCCAGCATTTT
TRBV28	TRBD2	few	TRBJ2-1	CASSPRLAGEGEQFF	TGTGCCAGCAGTCCCCGCCTAGCGGGAGAGGGGGAGCAGTTCTTC
TRBV2	TRBD2	many	TRBJ2-1	CASSVISPGLVHNEQFF	TGTGCCAGCAGTGTTATCTCCCCGGGACTAGTTCACAATGAGCAGTTCTTC
TRBV27	TRBD2	many	TRBJ2-7	CASSLLAHSSYEQYF	TGTGCCAGCAGCTTACTAGCGCATAGCTCCTACGAGCAGTACTTC
TRBV20-1	-	medium-sized	TRBJ2-1	CSARDGRIEQFF	TGCAGTGCTAGAGATGGGAGGATTGAGCAGTTCTTC
TRBV11-2	-	few	TRBJ2-3	CASSLIGSSTDTQYF	TGTGCCAGCAGCTTGATCGGGAGTTCCACAGATACGCAGTATTTT
TRBV9	-	few	TRBJ2-3	CASSVGPAGGTDTQYF	TGTGCCAGCAGCGTAGGCCCAGCGGGTGGCACAGATACGCAGTATTTT
TRBV7-9	-	many	TRBJ1-2	CASSLGGDGYTF	TGTGCCAGCAGCTTAGGCGGGGATGGCTACACCTTC
TRBV2	-	few	TRBJ1-2	CASSPPPGRGYTF	TGTGCCAGCAGTCCACCCCCAGGGAGAGGCTACACCTTC
TRBV20-1	-	many	TRBJ1-1	CSASDLSNTEAFF	TGCAGTGCTAGCGACTTATCGAACACTGAAGCTTTCTTT
TRBV4-1	-	many	TRBJ1-2	CASSRNDGRDGYTF	TGCGCCAGCAGCCGAAATGACGGGCGGGATGGCTACACCTTC
TRBV3-1	-	many	TRBJ2-7	CASSQGFHLSYEQYF	TGTGCCAGCAGCCAAGGTTTCCACCTCTCCTACGAGCAGTACTTC
TRBV29-1	TRBD1	many	TRBJ2-7	CSVDQGGYYEQYF	TGCAGCGTTGATCAAGGGGGCTATTACGAGCAGTACTTC